This TCR beta chain was recorded in a study of control samples from healthy donors and cancer patients. V lost 4 bases to trimming and J lost 2 bases, with 10 bases between them. Looked up from germline, CDR1 is SNHLY and CDR2 is FYNNEI. The CDR3 has 14 residues. Profiled with immunoSEQ multiplex PCR; TCRdb holds only in-frame clones, not every one. In the table there are fewer than 200,000 clones, approximately 86% of which are singletons. The receptor was isolated from a woman in her twenties or thirties in good health. The material sequenced was blood. The rearrangement joins TRBV2 to TRBJ2-3, with unresolved D. CDR3 in amino acids: CASSVATYTDTQYF. In nucleotides, the CDR3 is TGTGCCAGCAGTGTTGCCACTTACACAGATACGCAGTATTTT. Filled out from reference TRBV2 and TRBJ2-3, the complete variable domain reads EPEVTQTPSHQVTQMGQEVILRCVPISNHLYFYWYRQILGQKVEFLVSFYNNEISEKSEIFDDQFSVERPDGSNFTLKIRSTKLEDSAMYFCASSVATYTDTQYFGPGTRLTVL.